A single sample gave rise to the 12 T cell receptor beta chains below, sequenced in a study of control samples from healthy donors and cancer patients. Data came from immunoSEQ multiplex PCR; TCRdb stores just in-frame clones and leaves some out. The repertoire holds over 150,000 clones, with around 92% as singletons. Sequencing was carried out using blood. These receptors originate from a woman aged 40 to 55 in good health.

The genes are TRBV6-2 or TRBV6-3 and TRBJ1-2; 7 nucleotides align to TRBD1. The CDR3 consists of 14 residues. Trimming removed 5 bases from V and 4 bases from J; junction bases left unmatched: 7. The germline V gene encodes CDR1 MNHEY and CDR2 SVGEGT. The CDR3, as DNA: TGTGCCAGCAGTATCCGGACAGGCGCCTATGGCTACACCTTC. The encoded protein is CASSIRTGAYGYTF.

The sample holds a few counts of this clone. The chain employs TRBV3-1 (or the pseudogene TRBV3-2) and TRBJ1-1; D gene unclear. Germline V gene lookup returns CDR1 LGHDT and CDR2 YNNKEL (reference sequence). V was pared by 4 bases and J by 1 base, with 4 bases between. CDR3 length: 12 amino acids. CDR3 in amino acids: CASSRGNTEAFF. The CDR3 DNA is TGTGCCAGCAGCCGCGGGAACACTGAAGCTTTCTTT.

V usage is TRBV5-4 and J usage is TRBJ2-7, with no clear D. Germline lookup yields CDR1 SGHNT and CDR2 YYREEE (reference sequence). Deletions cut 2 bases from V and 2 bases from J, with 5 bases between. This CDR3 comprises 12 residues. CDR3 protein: CASSFGPYEQYF. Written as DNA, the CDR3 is TGTGCCAGCAGCTTTGGGCCCTACGAGCAGTACTTC.

The CDR3 DNA sequence: TGTGCCAGCAGGGAAGAGGGGGCGGCAAACTATGGCTACACCTTC. Protein sequence: CASREEGAANYGYTF. This chain uses TRBV27 with TRBJ1-2, with 7 bases that match TRBD1. V was clipped by 6 bases and J by 2 bases; unmatched bases: 9. CDR3 size: 15 residues. Per the germline V gene, CDR1 is MNHEY and CDR2 is SMNVEV (reference sequence).

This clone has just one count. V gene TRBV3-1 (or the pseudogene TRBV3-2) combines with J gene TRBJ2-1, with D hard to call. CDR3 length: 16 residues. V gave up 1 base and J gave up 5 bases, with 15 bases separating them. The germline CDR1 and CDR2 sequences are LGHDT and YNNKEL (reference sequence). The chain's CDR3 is CASSQGPRTPNNEQFF. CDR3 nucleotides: TGTGCCAGCAGCCAAGGTCCCCGGACGCCCAACAATGAGCAGTTCTTC.

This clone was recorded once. CDR3 sequence: CASRQWYNEQFF. The CDR3 region has the DNA TGTGCCAGCAGACAGTGGTACAATGAGCAGTTCTTC. V is TRBV6-5 and J is TRBJ2-1; D is unresolved. V was clipped by 6 bases and J by 4 bases, with 7 bases between them. CDR1 and CDR2 (germline): MNHEY, SVGAGI. This CDR3 spans 12 amino acids.

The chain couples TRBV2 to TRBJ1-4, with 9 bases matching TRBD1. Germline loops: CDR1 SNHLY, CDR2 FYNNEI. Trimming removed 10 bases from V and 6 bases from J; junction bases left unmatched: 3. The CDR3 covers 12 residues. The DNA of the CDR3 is TGTGCCACGCGGGACAGGGATGAAAAACTGTTTTTT. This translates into CATRDRDEKLFF.

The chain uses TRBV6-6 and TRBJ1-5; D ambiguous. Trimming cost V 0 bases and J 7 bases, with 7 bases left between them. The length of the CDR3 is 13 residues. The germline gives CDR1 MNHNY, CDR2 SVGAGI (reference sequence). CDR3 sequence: CASSYSIPQPQHF. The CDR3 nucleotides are TGTGCCAGCAGTTACTCTATCCCCCAGCCCCAGCATTTT.

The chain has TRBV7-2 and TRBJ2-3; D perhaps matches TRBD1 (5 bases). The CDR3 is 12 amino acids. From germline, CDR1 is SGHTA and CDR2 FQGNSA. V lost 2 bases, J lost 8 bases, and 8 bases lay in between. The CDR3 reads CASSLTQGTQYF. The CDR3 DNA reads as TGTGCCAGCAGCTTAACTCAGGGTACGCAGTATTTT.

The CDR3 coding sequence is TGTGCCAGCAGTGAATATGGACATTTCTATGGCTACACCTTC. Translated: CASSEYGHFYGYTF. The rearrangement uses TRBV6-1 and TRBJ1-2; D is perhaps TRBD1 (5 bases). V lost 2 bases and J lost 4, with 11 bases in between. The CDR3 has 14 residues. In germline, CDR1 is MNHNS, CDR2 SASEGT.

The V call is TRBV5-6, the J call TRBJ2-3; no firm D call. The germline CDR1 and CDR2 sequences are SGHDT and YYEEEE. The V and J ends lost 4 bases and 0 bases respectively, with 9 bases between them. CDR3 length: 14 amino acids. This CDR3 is CASSQGLSTDTQYF. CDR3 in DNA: TGTGCCAGCAGCCAAGGGCTTAGCACAGATACGCAGTATTTT.

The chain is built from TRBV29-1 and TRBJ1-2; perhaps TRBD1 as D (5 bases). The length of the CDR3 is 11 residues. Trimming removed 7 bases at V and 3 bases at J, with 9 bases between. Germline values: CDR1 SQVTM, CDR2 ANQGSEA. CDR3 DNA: TGCAGCGCGGGGGGGGACTATGGCTACACCTTC. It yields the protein CSAGGDYGYTF. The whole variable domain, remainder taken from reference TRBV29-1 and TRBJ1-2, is SAVISQKPSRDICQRGTSLTIQCQVDSQVTMMFWYRQQPGQSLTLIATANQGSEATYESGFVIDKFPISRPNLTFSTLTVSNMSPEDSSIYLCSAGGDYGYTFGSGTRLTVV.